Given below is one T cell receptor (beta chain) in context. The antigen remains undetermined. The sequenced target, TCR beta, came from blood CD8+ and CD4+ T cells. Bulk CD8+ and CD4+ cells came from magnetic negative isolation; CD8+ TEMRA by FACS. The record originates from a study of CD8 T cells in Susac syndrome. Whole-study results and caveats: An acknowledgment was made by the study that its TCR sequencing and HLA analysis involved relatively few individuals.

There are 13 residues in the CDR3. V shed 0 bases and J shed 3 bases, with 3 bases lying between them. Germline loops: CDR1 SGDLS, CDR2 YYNGEE. An amount of RNA that ranged from roughly 0.5 to 1 ug was reverse transcribed with random hexamers. Multiplex immunoSEQ PCR targeted 54 Vbeta and 13 Jbeta TCR beta segments. TCRdb passed the immunoSEQ multiplex PCR reads through MiXCR, listing each CDR3 protein once. Of tens of thousands of distinct CDR3 sequences listed, around 94% were seen once; the top ten hold 0.26%. The chain links TRBV9 to TRBJ1-4; D is ambiguous. The TCR sequence derives from a human donor in good health. The sequenced material came from CD8+ T cells from PBMCs. The CDR3 DNA follows: TGTGCCAGCAGCGTAGTTGCTAATGAAAAACTGTTTTTT. It yields the protein CASSVVANEKLFF. Using reference TRBV9 and TRBJ1-4 for the parts outside the CDR3, the full variable domain is DSGVTQTPKHLITATGQRVTLRCSPRSGDLSVYWYQQSLDQGLQFLIQYYNGEERAKGNILERFSAQQFPDLHSELNLSSLELGDSALYFCASSVVANEKLFFGSGTQLSVL.